One TCR beta chain is described in this entry. Next came a second PCR, run for about 7 to 12 cycles, which used a sample-barcoded 5' primer along with a J-beta primer mix. TCRdb re-analysed the 5' RACE reads in MiXCR, keeping a single row per CDR3 protein. The sample yields just under 900,000 distinct CDR3 sequences, roughly 26% seen once. CDR1 SGHVS and CDR2 FNYEAQ come from the germline V gene. The CDR3 is 15 residues long. V gave up 1 base and J gave up 3 bases, with 12 bases separating them. Peripheral blood samples of roughly 9.9 milliliters were drawn from each donor. The data stem from a study of blood T cells in healthy people across ages. At the level of the study: Template switching caught about one barcoded beta molecule for each two T cells.

This TCR derives from a woman older than 75 in good health. The sequenced sample was blood. The chain carries TRBV7-6 and TRBJ2-5; perhaps D is TRBD1 or TRBD2 (5 bases each). The CDR3 loop reads CASSLDGAREETQYF. The DNA of the CDR3 is TGTGCCAGCAGCTTAGACGGGGCCCGGGAAGAGACCCAGTACTTC.